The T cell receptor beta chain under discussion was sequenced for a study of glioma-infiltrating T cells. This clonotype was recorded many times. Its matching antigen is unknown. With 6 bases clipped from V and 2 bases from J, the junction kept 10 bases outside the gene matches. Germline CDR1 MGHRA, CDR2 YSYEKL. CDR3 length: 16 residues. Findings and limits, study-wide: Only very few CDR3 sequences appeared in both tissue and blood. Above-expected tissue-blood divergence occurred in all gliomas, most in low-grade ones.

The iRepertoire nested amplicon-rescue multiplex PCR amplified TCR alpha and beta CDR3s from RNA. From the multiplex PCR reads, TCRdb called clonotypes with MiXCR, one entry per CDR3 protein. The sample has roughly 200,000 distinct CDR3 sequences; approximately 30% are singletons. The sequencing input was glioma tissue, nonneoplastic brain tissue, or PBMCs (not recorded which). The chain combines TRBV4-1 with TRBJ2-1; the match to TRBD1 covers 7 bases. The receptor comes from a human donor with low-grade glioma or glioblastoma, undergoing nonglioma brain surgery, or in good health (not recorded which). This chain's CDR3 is CASRSLRGRAYNEQFF. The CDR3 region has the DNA TGCGCCAGCAGATCTTTGAGGGGGCGCGCCTACAATGAGCAGTTCTTC.